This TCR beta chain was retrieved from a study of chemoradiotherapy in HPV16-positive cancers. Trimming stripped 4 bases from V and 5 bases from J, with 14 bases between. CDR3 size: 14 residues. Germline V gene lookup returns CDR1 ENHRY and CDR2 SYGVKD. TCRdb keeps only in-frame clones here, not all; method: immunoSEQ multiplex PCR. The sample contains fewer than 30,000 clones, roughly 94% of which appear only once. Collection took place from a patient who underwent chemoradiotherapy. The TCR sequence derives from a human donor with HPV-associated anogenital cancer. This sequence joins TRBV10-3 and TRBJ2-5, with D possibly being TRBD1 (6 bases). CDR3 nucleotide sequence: TGTGCCATCAGTGGGGACACTAAACGGGAGACCCAGTACTTC. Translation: CAISGDTKRETQYF.